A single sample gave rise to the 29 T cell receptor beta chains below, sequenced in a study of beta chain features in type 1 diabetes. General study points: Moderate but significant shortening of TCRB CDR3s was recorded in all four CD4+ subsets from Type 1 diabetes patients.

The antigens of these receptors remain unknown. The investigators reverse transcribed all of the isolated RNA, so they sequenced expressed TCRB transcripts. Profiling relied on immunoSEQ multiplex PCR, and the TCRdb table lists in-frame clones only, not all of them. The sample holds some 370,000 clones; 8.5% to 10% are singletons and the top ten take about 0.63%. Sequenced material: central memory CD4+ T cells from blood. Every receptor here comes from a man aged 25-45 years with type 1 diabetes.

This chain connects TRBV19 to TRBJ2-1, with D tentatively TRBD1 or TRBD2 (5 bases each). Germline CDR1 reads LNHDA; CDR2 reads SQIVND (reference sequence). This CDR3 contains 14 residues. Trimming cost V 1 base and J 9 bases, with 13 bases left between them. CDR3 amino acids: CASSIGGSLTEQFF. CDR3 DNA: TGTGCCAGTAGTATAGGGGGGAGCCTCACTGAGCAGTTCTTC.

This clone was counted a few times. CDR3: CASSPFNSNQPQHF. Here the CDR3 DNA reads TGTGCCAGCAGTCCATTTAATAGCAATCAGCCCCAGCATTTT. The genes are TRBV28 and TRBJ1-5; no reliable D call. Trimming took off 5 bases at V and 0 bases at J, with 8 bases between the two ends. CDR3 length equals 14 residues. Germline V gene data show CDR1 as MDHEN and CDR2 as SYDVKM. The full variable domain, completed using reference TRBV28 and TRBJ1-5, is DVKVTQSSRYLVKRTGEKVFLECVQDMDHENMFWYRQDPGLGLRLIYFSYDVKMKEKGDIPEGYSVSREKKERFSLILESASTNQTSMYLCASSPFNSNQPQHFGDGTRLSIL.

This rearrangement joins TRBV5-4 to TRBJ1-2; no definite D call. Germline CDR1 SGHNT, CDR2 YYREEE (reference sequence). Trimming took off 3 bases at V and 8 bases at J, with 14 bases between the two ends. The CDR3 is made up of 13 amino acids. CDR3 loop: CASSWRMAGGYTF. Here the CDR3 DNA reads TGTGCCAGCAGCTGGCGGATGGCGGGGGGCTACACCTTC. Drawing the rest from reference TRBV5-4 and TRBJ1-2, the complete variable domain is ETGVTQSPTHLIKTRGQQVTLRCSSQSGHNTVSWYQQALGQGPQFIFQYYREEENGRGNFPPRFSGLQFPNYSSELNVNALELDDSALYLCASSWRMAGGYTFGSGTRLTVV.

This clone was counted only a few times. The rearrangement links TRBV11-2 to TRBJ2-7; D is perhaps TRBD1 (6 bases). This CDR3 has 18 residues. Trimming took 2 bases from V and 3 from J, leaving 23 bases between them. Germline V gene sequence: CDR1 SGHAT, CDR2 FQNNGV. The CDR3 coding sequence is TGTGCCAGCAGCTTAAATGCCTACTCAGGGGATTTAGGCTACGAGCAGTACTTC. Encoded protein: CASSLNAYSGDLGYEQYF.

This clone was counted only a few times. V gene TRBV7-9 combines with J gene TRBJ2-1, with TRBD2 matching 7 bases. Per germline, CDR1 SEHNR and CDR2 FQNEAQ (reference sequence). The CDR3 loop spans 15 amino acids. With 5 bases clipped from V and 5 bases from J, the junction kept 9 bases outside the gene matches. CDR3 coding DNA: TGTGCCAGCAGCCCCTTGGGGGACTACAACAATGAGCAGTTCTTC. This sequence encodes CASSPLGDYNNEQFF.

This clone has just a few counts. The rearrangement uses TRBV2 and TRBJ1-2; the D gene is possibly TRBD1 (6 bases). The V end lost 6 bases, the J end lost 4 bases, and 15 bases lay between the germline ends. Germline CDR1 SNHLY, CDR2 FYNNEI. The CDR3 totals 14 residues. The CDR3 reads CASSNRDWSYGYTF. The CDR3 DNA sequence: TGTGCCAGCAGCAACAGGGATTGGAGCTATGGCTACACCTTC. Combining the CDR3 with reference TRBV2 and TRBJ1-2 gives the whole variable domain EPEVTQTPSHQVTQMGQEVILRCVPISNHLYFYWYRQILGQKVEFLVSFYNNEISEKSEIFDDQFSVERPDGSNFTLKIRSTKLEDSAMYFCASSNRDWSYGYTFGSGTRLTVV.

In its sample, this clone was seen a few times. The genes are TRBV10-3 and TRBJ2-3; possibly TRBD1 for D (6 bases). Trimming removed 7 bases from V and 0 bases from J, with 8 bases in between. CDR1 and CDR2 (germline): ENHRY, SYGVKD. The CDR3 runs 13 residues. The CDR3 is CAIKQGSTDTQYF. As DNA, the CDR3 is TGTGCCATCAAACAGGGCAGCACAGATACGCAGTATTTT.

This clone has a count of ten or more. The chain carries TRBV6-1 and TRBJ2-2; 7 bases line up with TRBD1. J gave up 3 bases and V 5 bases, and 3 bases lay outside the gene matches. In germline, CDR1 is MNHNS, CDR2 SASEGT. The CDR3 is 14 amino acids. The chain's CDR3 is CASSHGTDTGELFF. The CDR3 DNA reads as TGTGCCAGCAGTCACGGGACAGACACCGGGGAGCTGTTTTTT.

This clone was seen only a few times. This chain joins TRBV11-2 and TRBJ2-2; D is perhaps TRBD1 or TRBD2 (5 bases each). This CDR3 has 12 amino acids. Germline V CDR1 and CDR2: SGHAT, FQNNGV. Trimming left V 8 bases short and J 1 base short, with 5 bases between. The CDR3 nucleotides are TGTGCCAGCGGGGGGAACACCGGGGAGCTGTTTTTT. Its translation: CASGGNTGELFF.

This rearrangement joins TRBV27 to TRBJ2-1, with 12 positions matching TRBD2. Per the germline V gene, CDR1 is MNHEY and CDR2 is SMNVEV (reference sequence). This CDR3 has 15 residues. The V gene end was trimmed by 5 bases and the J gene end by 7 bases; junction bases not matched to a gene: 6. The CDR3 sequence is CASSRASGRVNEQFF. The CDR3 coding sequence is TGTGCCAGCAGTCGGGCTAGCGGGAGGGTAAATGAGCAGTTCTTC.

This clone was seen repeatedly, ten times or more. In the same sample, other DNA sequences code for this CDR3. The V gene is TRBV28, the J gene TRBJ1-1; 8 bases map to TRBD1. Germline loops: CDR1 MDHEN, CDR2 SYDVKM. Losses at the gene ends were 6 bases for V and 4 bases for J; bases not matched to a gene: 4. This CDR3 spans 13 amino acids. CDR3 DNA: TGTGCCAGCAGCCGTACAGGGGGCACTGAAGCTTTCTTT. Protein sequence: CASSRTGGTEAFF.

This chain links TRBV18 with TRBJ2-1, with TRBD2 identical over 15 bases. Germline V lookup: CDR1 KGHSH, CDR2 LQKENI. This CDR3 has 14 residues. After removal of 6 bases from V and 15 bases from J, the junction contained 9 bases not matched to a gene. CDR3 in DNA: TGTGCCAGCTCCGACGGGACTAGCGGGAGGCCGGCGTTCTTC. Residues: CASSDGTSGRPAFF.

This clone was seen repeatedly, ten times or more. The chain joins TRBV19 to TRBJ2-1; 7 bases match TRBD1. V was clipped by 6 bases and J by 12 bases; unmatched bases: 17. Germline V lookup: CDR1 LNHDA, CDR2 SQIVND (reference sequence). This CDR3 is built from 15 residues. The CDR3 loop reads CASSSDRSRLDGQFF. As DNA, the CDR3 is TGTGCCAGTAGCTCGGACAGGTCCCGACTGGATGGGCAGTTCTTC. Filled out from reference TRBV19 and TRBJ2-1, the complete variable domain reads DGGITQSPKYLFRKEGQNVTLSCEQNLNHDAMYWYRQDPGQGLRLIYYSQIVNDFQKGDIAEGYSVSREKKESFPLTVTSAQKNPTAFYLCASSSDRSRLDGQFFGPGTRLTVL.

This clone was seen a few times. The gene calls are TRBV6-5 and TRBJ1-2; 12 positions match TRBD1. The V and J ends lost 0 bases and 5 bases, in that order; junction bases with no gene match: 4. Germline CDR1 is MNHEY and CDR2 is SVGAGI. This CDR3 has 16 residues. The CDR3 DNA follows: TGTGCCAGCAGTTACTCGGGACAGGGGGCGGGGTATGGCTACACCTTC. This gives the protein CASSYSGQGAGYGYTF.

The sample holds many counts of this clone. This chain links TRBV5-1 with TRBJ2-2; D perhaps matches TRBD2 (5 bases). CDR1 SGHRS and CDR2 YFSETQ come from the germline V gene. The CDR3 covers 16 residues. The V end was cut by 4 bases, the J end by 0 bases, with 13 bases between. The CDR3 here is CASSTGSRANTGELFF. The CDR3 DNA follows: TGCGCCAGCAGCACTGGGAGTCGGGCGAACACCGGGGAGCTGTTTTTT. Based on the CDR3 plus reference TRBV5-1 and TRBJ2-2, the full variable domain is KAGVTQTPRYLIKTRGQQVTLSCSPISGHRSVSWYQQTPGQGLQFLFEYFSETQRNKGNFPGRFSGRQFSNSRSEMNVSTLELGDSALYLCASSTGSRANTGELFFGEGSRLTVL.

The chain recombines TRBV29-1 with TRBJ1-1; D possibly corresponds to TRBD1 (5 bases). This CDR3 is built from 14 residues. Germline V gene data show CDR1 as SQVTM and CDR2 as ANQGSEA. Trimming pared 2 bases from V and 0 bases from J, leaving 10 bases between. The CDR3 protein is CSVEWGGLNTEAFF. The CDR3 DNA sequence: TGCAGCGTTGAATGGGGGGGATTGAACACTGAAGCTTTCTTT.

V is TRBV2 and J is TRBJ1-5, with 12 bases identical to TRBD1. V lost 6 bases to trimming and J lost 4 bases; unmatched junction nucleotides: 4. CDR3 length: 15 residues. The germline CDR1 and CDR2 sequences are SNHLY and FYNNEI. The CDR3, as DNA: TGTGCCAGCAGCGGGACAGGGGGCGGGAATCAGCCCCAGCATTTT. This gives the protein CASSGTGGGNQPQHF.

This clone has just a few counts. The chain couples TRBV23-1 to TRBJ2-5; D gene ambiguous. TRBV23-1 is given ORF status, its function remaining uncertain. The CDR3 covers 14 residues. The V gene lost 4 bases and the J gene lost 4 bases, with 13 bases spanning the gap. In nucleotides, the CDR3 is TGCGCCAGCAGTCTTCTAGAAAGTGGAGAGACCCAGTACTTC. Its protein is CASSLLESGETQYF.

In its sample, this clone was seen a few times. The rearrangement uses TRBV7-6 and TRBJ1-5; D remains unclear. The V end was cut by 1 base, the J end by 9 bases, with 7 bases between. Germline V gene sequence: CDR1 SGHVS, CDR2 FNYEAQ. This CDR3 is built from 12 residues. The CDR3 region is CASSLDHGPQHF. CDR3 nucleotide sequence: TGTGCCAGCAGCTTAGATCATGGGCCCCAGCATTTT.

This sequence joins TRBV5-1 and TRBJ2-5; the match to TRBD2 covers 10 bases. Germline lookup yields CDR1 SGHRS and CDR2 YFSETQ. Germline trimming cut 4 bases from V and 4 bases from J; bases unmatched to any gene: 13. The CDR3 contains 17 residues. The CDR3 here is CASSTQPASGRGETQYF. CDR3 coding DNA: TGCGCCAGCAGCACGCAGCCGGCTAGCGGGAGAGGAGAGACCCAGTACTTC.

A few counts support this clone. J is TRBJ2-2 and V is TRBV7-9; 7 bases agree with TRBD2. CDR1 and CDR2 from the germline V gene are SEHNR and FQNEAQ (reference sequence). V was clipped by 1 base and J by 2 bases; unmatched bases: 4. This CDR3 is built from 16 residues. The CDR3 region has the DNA TGTGCCAGCAGCTTAGGGCTAGCGGCTAACACCGGGGAGCTGTTTTTT. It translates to CASSLGLAANTGELFF.

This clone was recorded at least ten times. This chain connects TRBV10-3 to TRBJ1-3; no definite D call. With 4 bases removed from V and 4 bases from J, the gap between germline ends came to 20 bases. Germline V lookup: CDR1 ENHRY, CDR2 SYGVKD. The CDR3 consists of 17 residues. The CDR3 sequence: CAISAALLGVGGNTIYF. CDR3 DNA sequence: TGTGCCATCAGTGCTGCGCTTTTGGGAGTAGGGGGAAACACCATATATTTT.

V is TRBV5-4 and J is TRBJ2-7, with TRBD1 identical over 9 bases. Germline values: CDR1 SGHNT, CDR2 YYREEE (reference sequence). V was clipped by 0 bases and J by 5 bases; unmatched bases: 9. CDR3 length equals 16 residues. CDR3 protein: CASSLAGWDRDHEQYF. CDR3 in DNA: TGTGCCAGCAGCTTGGCGGGGTGGGACAGGGACCACGAGCAGTACTTC.

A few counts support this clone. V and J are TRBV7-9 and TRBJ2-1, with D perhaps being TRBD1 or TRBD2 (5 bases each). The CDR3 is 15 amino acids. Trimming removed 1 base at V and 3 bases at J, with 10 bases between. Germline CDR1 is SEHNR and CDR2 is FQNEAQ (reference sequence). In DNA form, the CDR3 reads TGTGCCAGCAGCTTAGGGGGGTCCAACTACAATGAGCAGTTCTTC. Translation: CASSLGGSNYNEQFF.

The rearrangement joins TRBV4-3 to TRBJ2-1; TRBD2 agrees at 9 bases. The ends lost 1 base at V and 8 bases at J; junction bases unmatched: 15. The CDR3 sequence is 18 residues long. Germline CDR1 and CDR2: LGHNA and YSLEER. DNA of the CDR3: TGCGCCAGCAGCCAAGCCCTGGGGCTAGCGGGGTTTGCGGATGAGCAGTTCTTC. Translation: CASSQALGLAGFADEQFF.

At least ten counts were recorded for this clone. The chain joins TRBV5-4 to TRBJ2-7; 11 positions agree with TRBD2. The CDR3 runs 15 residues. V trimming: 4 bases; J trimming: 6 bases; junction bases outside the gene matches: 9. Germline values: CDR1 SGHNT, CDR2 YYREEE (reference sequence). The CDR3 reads CASSDPRTSGLEQYF. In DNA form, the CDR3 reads TGTGCCAGCAGCGATCCACGGACTAGCGGGCTCGAGCAGTACTTC.

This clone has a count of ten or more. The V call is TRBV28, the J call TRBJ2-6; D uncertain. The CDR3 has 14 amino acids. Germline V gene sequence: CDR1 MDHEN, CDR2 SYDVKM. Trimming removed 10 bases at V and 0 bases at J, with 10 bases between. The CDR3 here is CAIESVSGANVLTF. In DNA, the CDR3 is TGTGCCATCGAATCAGTCTCTGGGGCCAACGTCCTGACTTTC.

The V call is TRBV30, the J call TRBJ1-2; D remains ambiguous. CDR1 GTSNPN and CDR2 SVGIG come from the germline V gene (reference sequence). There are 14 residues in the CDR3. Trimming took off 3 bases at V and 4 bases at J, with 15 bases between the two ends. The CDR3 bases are TGTGCCTGGAGCGGAGAATGGGTGATCTATGGCTACACCTTC. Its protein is CAWSGEWVIYGYTF.

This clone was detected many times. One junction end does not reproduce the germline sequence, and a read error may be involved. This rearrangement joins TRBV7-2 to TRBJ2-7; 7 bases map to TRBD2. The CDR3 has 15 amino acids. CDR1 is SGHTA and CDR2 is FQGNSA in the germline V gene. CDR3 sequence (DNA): TGTGCCAGCAGTTTAGGTAGGGCTAGCGGCTACGAGCAGTACTTC. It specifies CASSLGRASGYEQYF.